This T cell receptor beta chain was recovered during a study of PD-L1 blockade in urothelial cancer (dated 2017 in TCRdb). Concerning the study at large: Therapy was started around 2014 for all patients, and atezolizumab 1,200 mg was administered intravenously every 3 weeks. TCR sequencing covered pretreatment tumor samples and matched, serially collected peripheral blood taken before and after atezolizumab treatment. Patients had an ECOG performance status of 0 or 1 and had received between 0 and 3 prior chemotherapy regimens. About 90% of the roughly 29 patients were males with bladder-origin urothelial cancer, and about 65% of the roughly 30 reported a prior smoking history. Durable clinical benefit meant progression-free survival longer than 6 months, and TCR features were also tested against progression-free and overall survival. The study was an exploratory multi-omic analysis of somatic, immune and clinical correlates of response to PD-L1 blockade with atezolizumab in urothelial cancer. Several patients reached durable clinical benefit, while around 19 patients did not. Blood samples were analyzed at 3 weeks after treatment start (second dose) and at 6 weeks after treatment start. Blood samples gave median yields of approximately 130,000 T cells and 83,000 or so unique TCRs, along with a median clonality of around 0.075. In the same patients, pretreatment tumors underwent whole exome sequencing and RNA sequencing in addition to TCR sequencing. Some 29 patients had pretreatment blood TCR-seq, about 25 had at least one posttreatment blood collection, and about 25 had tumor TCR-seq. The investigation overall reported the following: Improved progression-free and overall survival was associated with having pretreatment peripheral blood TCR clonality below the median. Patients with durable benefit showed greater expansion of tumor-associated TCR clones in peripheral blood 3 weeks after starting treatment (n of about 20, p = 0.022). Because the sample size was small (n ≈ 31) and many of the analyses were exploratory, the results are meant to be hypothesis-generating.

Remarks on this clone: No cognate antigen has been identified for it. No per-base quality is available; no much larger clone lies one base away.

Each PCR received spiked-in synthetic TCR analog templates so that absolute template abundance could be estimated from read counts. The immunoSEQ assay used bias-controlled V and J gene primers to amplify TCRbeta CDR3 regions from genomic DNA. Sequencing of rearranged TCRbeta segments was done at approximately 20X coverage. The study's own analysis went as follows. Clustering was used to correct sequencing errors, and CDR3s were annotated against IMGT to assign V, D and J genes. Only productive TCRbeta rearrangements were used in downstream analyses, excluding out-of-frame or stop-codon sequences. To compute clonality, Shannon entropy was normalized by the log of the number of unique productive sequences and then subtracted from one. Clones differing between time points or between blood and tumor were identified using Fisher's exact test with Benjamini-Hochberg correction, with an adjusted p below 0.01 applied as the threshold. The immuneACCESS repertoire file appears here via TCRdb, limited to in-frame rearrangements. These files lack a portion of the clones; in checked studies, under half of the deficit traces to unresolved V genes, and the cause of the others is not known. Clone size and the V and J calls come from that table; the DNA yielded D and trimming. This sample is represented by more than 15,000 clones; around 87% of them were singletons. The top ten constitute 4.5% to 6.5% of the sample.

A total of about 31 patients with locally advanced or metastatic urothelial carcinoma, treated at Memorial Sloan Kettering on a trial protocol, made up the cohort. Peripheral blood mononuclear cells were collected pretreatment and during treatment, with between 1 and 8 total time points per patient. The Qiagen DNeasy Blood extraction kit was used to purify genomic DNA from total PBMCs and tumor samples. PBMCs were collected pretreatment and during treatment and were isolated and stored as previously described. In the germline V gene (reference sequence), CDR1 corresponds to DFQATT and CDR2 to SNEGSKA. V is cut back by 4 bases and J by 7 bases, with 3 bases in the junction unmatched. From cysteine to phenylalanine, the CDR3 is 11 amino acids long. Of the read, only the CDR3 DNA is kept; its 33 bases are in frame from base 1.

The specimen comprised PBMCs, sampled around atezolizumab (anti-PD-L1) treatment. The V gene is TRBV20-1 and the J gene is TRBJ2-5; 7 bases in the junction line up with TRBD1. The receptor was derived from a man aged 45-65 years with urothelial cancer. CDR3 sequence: CSANRGGTQYF. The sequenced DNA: TGCAGTGCTAACAGGGGTGGGACCCAGTACTTC.